This T cell receptor (beta chain) was identified during a study of T cell changes during pregnancy in multiple sclerosis. Sequenced by immunoSEQ multiplex PCR; TCRdb stores in-frame clones only, minus some. Of about 72,000 clones in the sample, roughly 89% were seen once. The CDR3 totals 17 residues. Germline CDR1 SEHNR, CDR2 FQNEAQ (reference sequence). Trimming removed 0 bases from V and 3 bases from J; junction bases left unmatched: 9. V gene TRBV7-9 combines with J gene TRBJ2-3; 7 bases are shared with TRBD2. The receptor comes from a female donor in good health, enrolled as a control in a pregnancy study. Here the sequenced sample was peripheral blood, taken in the third trimester of pregnancy. The CDR3 nucleotides are TGTGCCAGCAGCTTAGCGATTACAGCGGGGATAACAGATACGCAGTATTTT. Translation gives CASSLAITAGITDTQYF. Full variable domain (rest looked up from reference TRBV7-9 and TRBJ2-3): DTGVSQNPRHKITKRGQNVTFRCDPISEHNRLYWYRQTLGQGPEFLTYFQNEAQLEKSRLLSDRFSAERPKGSFSTLEIQRTEQGDSAMYLCASSLAITAGITDTQYFGPGTRLTVL.